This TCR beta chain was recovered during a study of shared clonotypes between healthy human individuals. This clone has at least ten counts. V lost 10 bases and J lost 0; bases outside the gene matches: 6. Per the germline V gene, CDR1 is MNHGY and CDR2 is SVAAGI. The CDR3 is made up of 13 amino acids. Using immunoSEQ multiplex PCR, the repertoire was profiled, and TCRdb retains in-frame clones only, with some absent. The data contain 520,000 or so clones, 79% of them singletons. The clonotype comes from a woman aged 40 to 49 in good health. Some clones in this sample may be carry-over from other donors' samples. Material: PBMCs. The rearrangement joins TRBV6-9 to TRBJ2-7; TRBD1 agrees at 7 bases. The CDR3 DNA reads TGTGCCAATCGACAGGGCGACTCCTACGAGCAGTACTTC. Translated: CANRQGDSYEQYF.